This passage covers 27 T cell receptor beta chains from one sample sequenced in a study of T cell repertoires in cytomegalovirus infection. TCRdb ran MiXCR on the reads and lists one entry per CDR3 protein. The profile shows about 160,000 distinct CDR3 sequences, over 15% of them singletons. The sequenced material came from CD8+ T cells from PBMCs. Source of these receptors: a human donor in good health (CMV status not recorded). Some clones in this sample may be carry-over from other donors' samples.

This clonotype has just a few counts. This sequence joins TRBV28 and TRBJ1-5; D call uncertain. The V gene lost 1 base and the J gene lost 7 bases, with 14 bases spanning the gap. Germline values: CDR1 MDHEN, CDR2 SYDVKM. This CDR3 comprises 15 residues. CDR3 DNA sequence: TGTGCCAGCAGTTTATCTAAGGCGTTTGGGCAGCCCCAGCATTTT. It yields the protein CASSLSKAFGQPQHF.

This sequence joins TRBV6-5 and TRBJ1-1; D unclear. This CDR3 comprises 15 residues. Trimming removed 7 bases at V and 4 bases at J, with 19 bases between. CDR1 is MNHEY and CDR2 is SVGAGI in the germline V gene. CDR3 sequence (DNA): TGTGCCAGCACCCCCGGTTTCGGGGTGGCCACTGAAGCTTTCTTT. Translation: CASTPGFGVATEAFF.

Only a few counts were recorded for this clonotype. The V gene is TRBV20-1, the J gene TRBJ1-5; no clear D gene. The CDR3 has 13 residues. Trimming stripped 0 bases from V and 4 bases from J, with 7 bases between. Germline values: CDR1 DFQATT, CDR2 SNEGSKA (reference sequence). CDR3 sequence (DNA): TGCAGTGCTAGAGATGAAGGAAATCAGCCCCAGCATTTT. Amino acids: CSARDEGNQPQHF.

CDR3 nucleotide sequence: TGTGCCAGCAGTCCCACCCCCGCGGGACTACTCTACGAGCAGTACTTC. This translates into CASSPTPAGLLYEQYF. The chain has TRBV25-1 and TRBJ2-7, with TRBD2 identical over 7 bases. Losses at the gene ends were 5 bases for V and 3 bases for J; bases not matched to a gene: 13. This CDR3 region has 16 residues. Germline loops: CDR1 MGHDK, CDR2 SYGVNS.

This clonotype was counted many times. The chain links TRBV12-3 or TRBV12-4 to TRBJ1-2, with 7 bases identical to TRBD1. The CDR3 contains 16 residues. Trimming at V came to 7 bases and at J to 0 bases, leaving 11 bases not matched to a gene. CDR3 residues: CASILVGQTANYGYTF. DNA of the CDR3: TGTGCCAGCATTCTCGTGGGACAGACAGCTAACTATGGCTACACCTTC.

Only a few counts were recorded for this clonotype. The CDR3 reads CASSLAPVGEQYF. The CDR3 nucleotides are TGTGCCAGCAGCTTAGCGCCGGTGGGGGAGCAGTACTTC. The gene calls are TRBV7-2 and TRBJ2-7; the D is unclear. V lost 0 bases and J 7 bases, leaving 10 bases between the germline ends. Germline CDR1 SGHTA, CDR2 FQGNSA. This CDR3 is built from 13 residues.

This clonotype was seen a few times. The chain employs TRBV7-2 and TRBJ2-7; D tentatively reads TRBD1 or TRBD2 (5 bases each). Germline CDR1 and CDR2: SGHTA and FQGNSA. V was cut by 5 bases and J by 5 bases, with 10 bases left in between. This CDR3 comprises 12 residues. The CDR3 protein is CASSRGVDEQYF. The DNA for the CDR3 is TGTGCCAGCAGCCGAGGGGTTGACGAGCAGTACTTC.

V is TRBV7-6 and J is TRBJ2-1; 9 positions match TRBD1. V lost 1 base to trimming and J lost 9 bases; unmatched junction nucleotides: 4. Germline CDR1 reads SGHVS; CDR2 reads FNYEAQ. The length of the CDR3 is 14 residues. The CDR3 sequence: CASSLGDRVGEQFF. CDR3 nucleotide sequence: TGTGCCAGCAGCTTAGGGGACAGGGTCGGTGAGCAGTTCTTC.

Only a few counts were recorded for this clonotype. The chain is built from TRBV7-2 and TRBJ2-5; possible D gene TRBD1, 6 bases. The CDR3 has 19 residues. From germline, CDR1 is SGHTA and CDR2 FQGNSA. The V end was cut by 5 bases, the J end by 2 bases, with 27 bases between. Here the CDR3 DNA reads TGTGCCAGCAGCCGTACTCCCAGTTTTTATTCGAGGGGGCAAGAGACCCAGTACTTC. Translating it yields CASSRTPSFYSRGQETQYF.

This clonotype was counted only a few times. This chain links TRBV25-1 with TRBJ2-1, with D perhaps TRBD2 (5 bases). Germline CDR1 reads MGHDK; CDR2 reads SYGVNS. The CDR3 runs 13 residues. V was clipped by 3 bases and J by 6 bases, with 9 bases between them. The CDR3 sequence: CASSDGVANEQFF. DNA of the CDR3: TGTGCCAGCAGTGACGGGGTCGCCAATGAGCAGTTCTTC.

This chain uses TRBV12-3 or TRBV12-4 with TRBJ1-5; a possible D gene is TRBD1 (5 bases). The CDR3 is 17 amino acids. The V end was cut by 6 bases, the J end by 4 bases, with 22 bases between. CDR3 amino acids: CASRPSGGDHRNQPQHF. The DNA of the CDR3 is TGTGCCAGCAGGCCCAGCGGGGGGGACCATCGGAATCAGCCCCAGCATTTT.

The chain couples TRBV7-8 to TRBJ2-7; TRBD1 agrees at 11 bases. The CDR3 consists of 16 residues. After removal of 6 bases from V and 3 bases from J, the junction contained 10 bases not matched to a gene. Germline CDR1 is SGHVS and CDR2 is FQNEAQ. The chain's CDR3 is CASSLDPGTGGYEQYF. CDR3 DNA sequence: TGTGCCAGCAGTCTAGACCCCGGGACAGGGGGCTACGAGCAGTACTTC.

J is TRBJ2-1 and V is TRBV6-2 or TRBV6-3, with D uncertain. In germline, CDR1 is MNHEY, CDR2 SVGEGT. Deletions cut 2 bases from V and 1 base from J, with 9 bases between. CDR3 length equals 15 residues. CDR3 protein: CASSYRPESYNEQFF. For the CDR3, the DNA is TGTGCCAGCAGTTACAGGCCCGAATCCTACAATGAGCAGTTCTTC.

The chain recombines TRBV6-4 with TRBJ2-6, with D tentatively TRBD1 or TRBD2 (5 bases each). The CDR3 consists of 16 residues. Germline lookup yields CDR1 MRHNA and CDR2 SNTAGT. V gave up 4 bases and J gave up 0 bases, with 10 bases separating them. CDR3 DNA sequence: TGTGCCAGCAGTGGGGACCGGGGCTCTGGGGCCAACGTCCTGACTTTC. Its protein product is CASSGDRGSGANVLTF.

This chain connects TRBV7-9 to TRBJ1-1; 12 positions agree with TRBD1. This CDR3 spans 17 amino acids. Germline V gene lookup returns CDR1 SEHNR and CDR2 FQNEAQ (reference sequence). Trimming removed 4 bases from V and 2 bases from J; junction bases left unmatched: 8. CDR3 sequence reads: CASSWGQGAFKNTEAFF. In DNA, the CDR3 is TGTGCCAGCAGCTGGGGACAGGGGGCCTTTAAAAACACTGAAGCTTTCTTT.

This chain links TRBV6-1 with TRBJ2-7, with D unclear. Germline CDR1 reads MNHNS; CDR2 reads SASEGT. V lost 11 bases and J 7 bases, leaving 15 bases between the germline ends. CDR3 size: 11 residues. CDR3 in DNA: TGTGCCCGCACCTCTTCCGGGGAGCAGTACTTC. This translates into CARTSSGEQYF.

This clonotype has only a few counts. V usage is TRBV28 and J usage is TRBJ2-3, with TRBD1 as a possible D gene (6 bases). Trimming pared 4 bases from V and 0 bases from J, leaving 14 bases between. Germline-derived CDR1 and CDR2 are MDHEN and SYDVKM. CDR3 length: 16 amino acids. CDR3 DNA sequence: TGTGCCAGCAGTTCGCAGACAGGACCTAGCACAGATACGCAGTATTTT. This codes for CASSSQTGPSTDTQYF.

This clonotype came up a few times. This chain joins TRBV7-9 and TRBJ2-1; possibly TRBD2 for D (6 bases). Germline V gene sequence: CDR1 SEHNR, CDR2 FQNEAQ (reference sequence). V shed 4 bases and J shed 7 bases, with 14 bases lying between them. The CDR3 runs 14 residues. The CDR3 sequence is CASSSGTAPNEQFF. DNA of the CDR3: TGTGCCAGCAGCTCCGGGACTGCCCCTAATGAGCAGTTCTTC.

CDR3 sequence reads: CASSPSRRSYEQYF. The DNA for the CDR3 is TGTGCCAGCAGTCCATCACGGCGGTCCTACGAGCAGTACTTC. This sequence joins TRBV12-3 or TRBV12-4 and TRBJ2-7; D not certain. The CDR3 loop spans 14 amino acids. The ends were cut back, 5 bases at V and 1 base at J, with 12 bases in the middle.

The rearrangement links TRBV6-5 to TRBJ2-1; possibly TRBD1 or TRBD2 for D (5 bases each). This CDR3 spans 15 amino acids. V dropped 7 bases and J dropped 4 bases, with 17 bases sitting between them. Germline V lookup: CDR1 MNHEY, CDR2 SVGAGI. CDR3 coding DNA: TGTGCCAGCACCCCGGGGCCTAGGGGTTACAATGAGCAGTTCTTC. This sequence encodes CASTPGPRGYNEQFF.

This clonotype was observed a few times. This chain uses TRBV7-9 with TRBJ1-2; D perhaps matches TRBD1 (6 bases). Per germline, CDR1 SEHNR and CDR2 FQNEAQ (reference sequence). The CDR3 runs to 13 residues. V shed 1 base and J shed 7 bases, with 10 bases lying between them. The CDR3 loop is CASSLEGVRGYTF. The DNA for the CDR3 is TGTGCCAGCAGCTTAGAGGGGGTTCGTGGCTACACCTTC.

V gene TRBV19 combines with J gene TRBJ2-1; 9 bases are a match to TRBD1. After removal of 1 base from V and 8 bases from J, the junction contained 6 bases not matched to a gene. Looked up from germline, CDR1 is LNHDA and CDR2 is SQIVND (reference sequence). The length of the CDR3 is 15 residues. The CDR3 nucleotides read TGTGCCAGTAGTATAGCGACAGGGGGTTGGTATGAGCAGTTCTTC. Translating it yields CASSIATGGWYEQFF. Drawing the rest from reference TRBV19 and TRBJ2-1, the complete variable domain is DGGITQSPKYLFRKEGQNVTLSCEQNLNHDAMYWYRQDPGQGLRLIYYSQIVNDFQKGDIAEGYSVSREKKESFPLTVTSAQKNPTAFYLCASSIATGGWYEQFFGPGTRLTVL.

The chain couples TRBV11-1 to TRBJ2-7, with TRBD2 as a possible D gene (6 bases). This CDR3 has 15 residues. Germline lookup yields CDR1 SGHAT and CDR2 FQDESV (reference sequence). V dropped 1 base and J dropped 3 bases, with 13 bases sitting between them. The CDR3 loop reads CASSLGVKGGYEQYF. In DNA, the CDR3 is TGTGCCAGCAGCTTAGGGGTAAAGGGAGGCTACGAGCAGTACTTC.

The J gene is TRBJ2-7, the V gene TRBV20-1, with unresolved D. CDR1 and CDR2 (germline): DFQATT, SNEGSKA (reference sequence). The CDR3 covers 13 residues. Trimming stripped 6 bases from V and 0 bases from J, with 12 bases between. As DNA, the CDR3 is TGCAGTGCCAGTAATTACGACTCCTACGAGCAGTACTTC. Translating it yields CSASNYDSYEQYF.

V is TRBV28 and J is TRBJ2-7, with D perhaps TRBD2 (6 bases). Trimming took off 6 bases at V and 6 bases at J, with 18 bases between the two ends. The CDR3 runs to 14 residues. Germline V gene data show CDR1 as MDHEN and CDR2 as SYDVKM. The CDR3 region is CASSPEREFREQYF. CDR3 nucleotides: TGTGCCAGCAGCCCAGAACGGGAGTTTCGCGAGCAGTACTTC.

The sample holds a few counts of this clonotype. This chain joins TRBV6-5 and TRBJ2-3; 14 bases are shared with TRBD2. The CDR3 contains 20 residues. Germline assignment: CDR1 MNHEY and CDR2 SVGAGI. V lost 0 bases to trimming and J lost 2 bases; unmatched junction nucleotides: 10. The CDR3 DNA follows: TGTGCCAGCAGTTACTCGCAGGGACTAGCGGGAGACCCCCCCACAGATACGCAGTATTTT. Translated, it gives CASSYSQGLAGDPPTDTQYF.

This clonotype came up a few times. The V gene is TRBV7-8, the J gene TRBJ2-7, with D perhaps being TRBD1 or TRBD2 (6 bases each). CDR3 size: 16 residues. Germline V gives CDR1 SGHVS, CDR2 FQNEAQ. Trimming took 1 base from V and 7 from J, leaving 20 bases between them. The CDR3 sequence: CASSLDTRGEVQEQYF. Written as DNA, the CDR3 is TGTGCCAGCAGCTTAGACACAAGGGGGGAGGTTCAAGAGCAGTACTTC.